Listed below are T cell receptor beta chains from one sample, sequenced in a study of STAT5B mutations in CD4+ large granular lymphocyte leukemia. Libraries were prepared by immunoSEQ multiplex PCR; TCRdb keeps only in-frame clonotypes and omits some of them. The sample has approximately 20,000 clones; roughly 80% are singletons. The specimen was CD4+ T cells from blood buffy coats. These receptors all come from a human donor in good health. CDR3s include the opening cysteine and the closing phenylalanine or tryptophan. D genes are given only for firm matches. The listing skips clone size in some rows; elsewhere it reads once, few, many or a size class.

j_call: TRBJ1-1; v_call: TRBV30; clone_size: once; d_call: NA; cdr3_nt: TGTGCCTGGAAGGGGGGAGGCACTGAAGCTTTCTTT; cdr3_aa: CAWKGGGTEAFF
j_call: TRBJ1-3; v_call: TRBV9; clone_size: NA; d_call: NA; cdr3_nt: TGTGCCAGCAGCACCCAGACAGTCTCTAGCTCTGGAAACACCATATATTTT; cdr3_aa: CASSTQTVSSSGNTIYF
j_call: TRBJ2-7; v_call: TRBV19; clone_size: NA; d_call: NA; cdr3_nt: TGTGCCAGTAGTCCCCACGAAAGCACCTACGAGCAGTACTTC; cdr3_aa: CASSPHESTYEQYF
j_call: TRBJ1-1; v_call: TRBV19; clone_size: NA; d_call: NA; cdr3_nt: TGTGCCAGTAGTATAGCTAAGAACACTGAAGCTTTCTTT; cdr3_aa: CASSIAKNTEAFF
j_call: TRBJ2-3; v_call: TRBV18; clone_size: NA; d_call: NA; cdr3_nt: TGTGCCAGCTCTCTCTCCCACGGTTACGCAGATACGCAGTATTTT; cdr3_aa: CASSLSHGYADTQYF
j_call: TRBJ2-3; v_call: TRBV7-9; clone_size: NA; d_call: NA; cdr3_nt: TGTGCCAGCAGCCGGACCCAAGGGGTAGATACGCAGTATTTT; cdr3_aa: CASSRTQGVDTQYF
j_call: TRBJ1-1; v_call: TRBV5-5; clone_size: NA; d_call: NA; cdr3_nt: TGTGCCAGCAGCTGGGGACGGAACACTGAAGCTTTCTTT; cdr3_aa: CASSWGRNTEAFF
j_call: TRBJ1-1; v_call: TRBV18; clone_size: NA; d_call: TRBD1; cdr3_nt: TGTGCCAGCTCACCTCGGACAGGGGGCTCGAACACTGAAGCTTTCTTT; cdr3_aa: CASSPRTGGSNTEAFF
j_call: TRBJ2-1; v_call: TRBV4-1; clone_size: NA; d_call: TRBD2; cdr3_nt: TGCGCCAGCAGCCAGGGGGGGACTAACAATGAGCAGTTCTTC; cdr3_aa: CASSQGGTNNEQFF
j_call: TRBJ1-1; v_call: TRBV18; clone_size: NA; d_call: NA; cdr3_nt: TGTGCCAGCTCACCACGGTTCCAGGCTGATGGCACTGAAGCTTTCTTT; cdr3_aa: CASSPRFQADGTEAFF
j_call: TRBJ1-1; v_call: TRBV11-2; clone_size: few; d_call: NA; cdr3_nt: TGTGCCAGCAGCTTAAGCAGGAGCTCTGAAGCTTTCTTT; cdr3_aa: CASSLSRSSEAFF